A single sample gave rise to the 18 T cell receptor beta chains below, sequenced in a study of cytomegalovirus exposure and HLA in healthy donors. Primers for the PCR totalled 60 Vbeta and 13 Jbeta. Clones were sequenced by immunoSEQ multiplex PCR, and TCRdb holds only the in-frame ones, with some missing. In the table there are 150,000 to 250,000 clones, about four fifths of which are singletons. The sequenced sample was PBMCs. These receptors all stem from a girl between 10 and 17 years old in good health and CMV-seropositive.

The chain recombines TRBV7-2 with TRBJ2-3; the match to TRBD2 covers 13 bases. The CDR3 spans 16 residues. Germline V CDR1 and CDR2: SGHTA, FQGNSA. Trimming cost V 5 bases and J 4 bases; bases outside gene matches: 6. CDR3 sequence: CASSPRTSGGADTQYF. CDR3 DNA sequence: TGTGCCAGCAGCCCCAGGACTAGCGGGGGAGCAGATACGCAGTATTTT.

The chain couples TRBV4-1 to TRBJ1-1; 8 bases map to TRBD1. The V gene end was trimmed by 4 bases and the J gene end by 7 bases; junction bases not matched to a gene: 5. The V gene's germline CDR1 is MGHRA and CDR2 YSYEKL. The CDR3 is made up of 13 amino acids. Here the CDR3 reads CASSPTGTGEAFF. The CDR3 DNA reads TGCGCCAGCAGCCCCACCGGGACAGGTGAAGCTTTCTTT.

The V call is TRBV7-9, the J call TRBJ1-1; TRBD1 agrees at 8 bases. V lost 4 bases, J lost 6 bases, and 7 bases stayed unmatched. CDR1 is SEHNR and CDR2 is FQNEAQ in the germline V gene (reference sequence). The CDR3 loop spans 14 amino acids. CDR3 sequence (DNA): TGTGCCAGCAGCTCGGACAGGGTCTTGTCTGAAGCTTTCTTT. Translation: CASSSDRVLSEAFF. Full variable domain (rest looked up from reference TRBV7-9 and TRBJ1-1): DTGVSQNPRHKITKRGQNVTFRCDPISEHNRLYWYRQTLGQGPEFLTYFQNEAQLEKSRLLSDRFSAERPKGSFSTLEIQRTEQGDSAMYLCASSSDRVLSEAFFGQGTRLTVV.

This chain links TRBV5-4 with TRBJ2-5; tentatively, D is TRBD2 (6 bases). In germline, CDR1 is SGHNT, CDR2 YYREEE (reference sequence). V lost 4 bases to trimming and J lost 5 bases, with 24 bases between them. The CDR3 is made up of 17 amino acids. The CDR3 nucleotides read TGTGCCAGCAGCCGGTTGGGCGGGACTTCCCCGCTGGAGACCCAGTACTTC. This translates into CASSRLGGTSPLETQYF.

The chain has TRBV13 and TRBJ1-3, with TRBD1 matching over 7 bases. The V segment lost 4 bases and the J segment 0 bases; nucleotides outside the gene matches: 6. Germline V gives CDR1 PRHDT, CDR2 FYEKMQ (reference sequence). The CDR3 consists of 16 residues. This CDR3 is CASSSLGQRSGNTIYF. The CDR3 DNA is TGTGCCAGCAGCTCCCTGGGACAGCGCTCTGGAAACACCATATATTTT.

The chain links TRBV5-5 to TRBJ2-1, with TRBD1 identical over 7 bases. This CDR3 is 15 amino acids long. The V and J ends lost 0 bases and 5 bases, in that order; junction bases with no gene match: 5. CDR1 and CDR2 (germline): SGHKS, YYEKEE (reference sequence). Here the CDR3 reads CASSLAGDSDNEQFF. The CDR3, as DNA: TGTGCCAGCAGCTTGGCTGGGGACAGCGACAATGAGCAGTTCTTC.

The rearrangement links TRBV7-9 to TRBJ1-1, with TRBD1 matching over 9 bases. Per germline, CDR1 SEHNR and CDR2 FQNEAQ (reference sequence). The V gene end was trimmed by 5 bases and the J gene end by 7 bases; junction bases not matched to a gene: 5. This CDR3 has 13 residues. The CDR3 region has the DNA TGTGCCAGCAGCAAAAGACAGGGGGGTGAAGCTTTCTTT. Translating it yields CASSKRQGGEAFF.

The chain uses TRBV6-1 and TRBJ1-3; perhaps TRBD1 as D (6 bases). This CDR3 spans 14 amino acids. V lost 8 bases to trimming and J lost 0 bases, with 11 bases between them. The V gene's germline CDR1 is MNHNS and CDR2 SASEGT. Here the CDR3 reads CASPMTGSGNTIYF. The CDR3 region has the DNA TGTGCCAGCCCAATGACAGGCTCTGGAAACACCATATATTTT.

V and J are TRBV14 and TRBJ2-2; D possibly corresponds to TRBD2 (6 bases). The length of the CDR3 is 18 residues. From germline, CDR1 is SGHDN and CDR2 FVKESK. V was shortened by 2 bases and J by 2 bases, with 18 bases between the two germline ends. The CDR3 sequence: CASSQFYPPGVNTGELFF. DNA of the CDR3: TGTGCCAGCAGCCAATTTTATCCCCCGGGGGTAAACACCGGGGAGCTGTTTTTT.

V is TRBV6-5 and J is TRBJ1-3; D may be TRBD1 (5 bases). The V and J ends lost 4 bases and 2 bases respectively, with 9 bases between them. CDR3 length: 14 amino acids. Germline-derived CDR1 and CDR2 are MNHEY and SVGAGI. CDR3 DNA sequence: TGTGCCAGCAGTTCATCGACAGCTGGAAACACCATATATTTT. This encodes CASSSSTAGNTIYF.

This clone was recorded once. J is TRBJ1-5 and V is TRBV9; D remains unclear. The CDR3 loop spans 18 amino acids. Germline values: CDR1 SGDLS, CDR2 YYNGEE. The V gene lost 4 bases and the J gene lost 3 bases, with 23 bases spanning the gap. CDR3 sequence: CASSPRPTIINNNQPQHF. The DNA for the CDR3 is TGTGCCAGCAGCCCCCGCCCTACGATAATAAATAACAATCAGCCCCAGCATTTT.

This clone was seen just once. J is TRBJ1-4 and V is TRBV14, with a possible D match to TRBD1 (6 bases). Trimming removed 3 bases from V and 0 bases from J, with 17 bases in between. Germline CDR1 reads SGHDN; CDR2 reads FVKESK. The CDR3 totals 18 residues. Here the CDR3 reads CASSQGTPRFTTNEKLFF. The CDR3 bases are TGTGCCAGCAGCCAGGGGACACCCCGCTTTACAACTAATGAAAAACTGTTTTTT.

V and J are TRBV5-6 and TRBJ2-5; D unclear. Trimming left V 0 bases short and J 2 bases short, with 5 bases between. The CDR3 covers 13 residues. Germline V gene sequence: CDR1 SGHDT, CDR2 YYEEEE. CDR3 in DNA: TGTGCCAGCAGCTTGGGGCAGCAAGAGACCCAGTACTTC. It specifies CASSLGQQETQYF.

This clone was detected once. The V call is TRBV30, the J call TRBJ2-1; a possible D gene is TRBD2 (6 bases). V dropped 3 bases and J dropped 7 bases, with 10 bases sitting between them. The CDR3 has 12 amino acids. The germline gives CDR1 GTSNPN, CDR2 SVGIG (reference sequence). The chain's CDR3 is CAWRPAGNEQFF. The CDR3 DNA follows: TGTGCCTGGAGACCGGCGGGGAATGAGCAGTTCTTC.

V and J are TRBV5-1 and TRBJ1-5; D not resolved. V was trimmed by 4 bases and J by 0 bases, leaving 8 bases between them. The CDR3 contains 14 residues. Germline CDR1 reads SGHRS; CDR2 reads YFSETQ. CDR3 protein: CASSPDYSNQPQHF. The CDR3 region has the DNA TGCGCCAGCAGCCCCGACTATAGCAATCAGCCCCAGCATTTT.

The chain couples TRBV6-5 to TRBJ2-6, with D perhaps matching TRBD1 (6 bases). CDR3 length: 14 amino acids. V shed 6 bases and J shed 5 bases, with 11 bases lying between them. Germline assignment: CDR1 MNHEY and CDR2 SVGAGI. CDR3 loop: CASRTGTRANVLTF. The CDR3 DNA reads as TGTGCCAGCAGAACAGGGACCAGGGCCAACGTCCTGACTTTC.

This rearrangement joins TRBV21-1 to TRBJ1-2; the table's D call, TRBD1, was not checked against the DNA. TRBV21-1 is shown as a pseudogene. This CDR3 is built from 13 residues. The DNA of the CDR3 is TGTGCCAGCGGACAGGGGTCTAACTATGGCTACACCTTC. Amino acids: CASGQGSNYGYTF.

The J gene is TRBJ1-4, the V gene TRBV30; tentatively, D is TRBD1 (6 bases). Trimming pared 2 bases from V and 4 bases from J, leaving 17 bases between. Germline assignment: CDR1 GTSNPN and CDR2 SVGIG (reference sequence). The CDR3 is 16 amino acids. CDR3 region: CAWSFYRTAINEKLFF. As DNA, the CDR3 is TGTGCCTGGAGTTTTTACAGGACAGCGATTAATGAAAAACTGTTTTTT.